The entry below gives a single T cell receptor (beta chain) sequence along with its context. The target antigen is unknown. TCRdb used MiXCR to reprocess the reads, holding one entry per CDR3 protein. The table has 400,000 to 600,000 distinct CDR3 sequences, roughly 46% seen once. The sample originates from a study of T cell repertoires in cytomegalovirus infection. Study background: Newly reported HLA-C-restricted and thoroughly characterized HLA-B-restricted CMV epitopes were employed. TCR beta signatures that were public indicated CMV infection and matching HLA type.

The CDR3 totals 19 residues. Germline CDR1 SGHDT, CDR2 YYEEEE. V lost 2 bases and J lost 0; bases outside the gene matches: 14. Broader study findings: Totalled public TCR beta family frequency picked out people who carried CMV plus the relevant HLA. The ex vivo response was dominated by HLA-C-restricted CMV-specific TCR beta clonotypes.

The chain has TRBV5-6 and TRBJ2-1; TRBD1 matches at 7 bases. Sequenced here: cultured PBMCs, sampled from culture after CMV antigen stimulation. This TCR derives from a human donor in good health (CMV status not recorded). Some clones in this sample may be carry-over from other donors' samples. The CDR3 region is CASSLKGHRGPYSYNEQFF. The CDR3 DNA is TGTGCCAGCAGCTTAAAGGGACACAGGGGCCCGTACTCCTACAATGAGCAGTTCTTC.